The present entry profiles one T cell receptor beta chain with its context. This sample was included in a study of blood T cell repertoires in COVID-19. TCRdb keeps only in-frame clones here, not all; method: immunoSEQ multiplex PCR. The sample includes a few hundred thousand clones, 85% seen only once; the top ten take roughly 3.9%. Source material: peripheral blood. The receptor was isolated from a woman aged 18-29 years with acute or convalescent COVID-19.

The CDR3 nucleotides are TGTGCCAGCAGCTTAAGTCTAGCCGGTGGGCAGTTCTTC. Amino acid sequence: CASSLSLAGGQFF. The V call is TRBV7-3, the J call TRBJ2-1; a weak D match, TRBD2 (5 bases). The length of the CDR3 is 13 residues. Trimming removed 1 base at V and 12 bases at J, with 13 bases between. Germline values: CDR1 SGHTA, CDR2 FQGTGA.